One sample yielded the 5 T cell receptor beta chains listed below, sequenced in a study of technical replicates of blood from a few donors listed by TCRdb under 2017. Libraries were made using the immunoSEQ multiplex PCR assay. TCRdb mirrors the immuneACCESS table, restricted to in-frame sequences. Some clones are absent from its copies; in checked studies, under half trace to an unresolved V gene, and the reason for the others is unknown. The sample profile shows tens of thousands of clones; just over 90% of them were found once. Together, the top ten hold roughly 0.25% of the sample. Sequencing was carried out using T cells isolated from PBMCs. These receptor sequences come from a human donor in good health.

The chain is built from TRBV28 and TRBJ1-4; D call uncertain. Germline CDR1 reads MDHEN; CDR2 reads SYDVKM. The CDR3 has 13 residues. The ends were cut back, 5 bases at V and 6 bases at J, with 10 bases in the middle. The CDR3 here is CASSRVPDEKLFF. The CDR3 nucleotides read TGTGCCAGCAGTCGAGTTCCGGATGAAAAACTGTTTTTT. Supplemented by reference TRBV28 and TRBJ1-4, the full variable domain reads DVKVTQSSRYLVKRTGEKVFLECVQDMDHENMFWYRQDPGLGLRLIYFSYDVKMKEKGDIPEGYSVSREKKERFSLILESASTNQTSMYLCASSRVPDEKLFFGSGTQLSVL.

The genes are TRBV19 and TRBJ2-7, with D tentatively TRBD2 (6 bases). Germline V gives CDR1 LNHDA, CDR2 SQIVND (reference sequence). V was trimmed by 3 bases and J by 3 bases, leaving 18 bases between them. The CDR3 loop spans 16 amino acids. In DNA, the CDR3 is TGTGCCAGTAGTATTAACGAAGGTGTGGGGGGCTACGAGCAGTACTTC. It codes for CASSINEGVGGYEQYF.

The chain carries TRBV4-2 and TRBJ2-1, with D possibly being TRBD2 (5 bases). Germline loops: CDR1 LGHNA, CDR2 YNFKEQ. With 4 bases removed from V and 8 bases from J, the gap between germline ends came to 18 bases. CDR3 length: 15 residues. The CDR3 protein is CASSPYSEAGDEQFF. In nucleotides, the CDR3 is TGTGCCAGCAGCCCATACTCAGAGGCGGGCGATGAGCAGTTCTTC.

The CDR3 DNA is TGCAGCGTTTGGACTAGCGGGAGGGAAAGGGAGAACACCGGGGAGCTGTTTTTT. This encodes CSVWTSGRERENTGELFF. The chain is built from TRBV29-1 and TRBJ2-2; 15 nucleotides line up with TRBD2. This CDR3 contains 18 residues. Germline CDR1 and CDR2: SQVTM and ANQGSEA. The J segment lost 1 base and the V segment lost 5 bases, leaving 8 bases of the junction unmatched.

The chain links TRBV5-1 to TRBJ2-7, with TRBD2 matching over 14 bases. The junction had 5 bases not matched to a gene; V was cut back by 2 bases and J by 1 base. The CDR3 covers 17 residues. The germline CDR1 and CDR2 sequences are SGHRS and YFSETQ. For the CDR3, the DNA is TGCGCCAGCAGCTTAAGAGGACTAGCGGGAGGTTCCTACGAGCAGTACTTC. Translated: CASSLRGLAGGSYEQYF. Based on the CDR3 plus reference TRBV5-1 and TRBJ2-7, the full variable domain is KAGVTQTPRYLIKTRGQQVTLSCSPISGHRSVSWYQQTPGQGLQFLFEYFSETQRNKGNFPGRFSGRQFSNSRSEMNVSTLELGDSALYLCASSLRGLAGGSYEQYFGPGTRLTVT.